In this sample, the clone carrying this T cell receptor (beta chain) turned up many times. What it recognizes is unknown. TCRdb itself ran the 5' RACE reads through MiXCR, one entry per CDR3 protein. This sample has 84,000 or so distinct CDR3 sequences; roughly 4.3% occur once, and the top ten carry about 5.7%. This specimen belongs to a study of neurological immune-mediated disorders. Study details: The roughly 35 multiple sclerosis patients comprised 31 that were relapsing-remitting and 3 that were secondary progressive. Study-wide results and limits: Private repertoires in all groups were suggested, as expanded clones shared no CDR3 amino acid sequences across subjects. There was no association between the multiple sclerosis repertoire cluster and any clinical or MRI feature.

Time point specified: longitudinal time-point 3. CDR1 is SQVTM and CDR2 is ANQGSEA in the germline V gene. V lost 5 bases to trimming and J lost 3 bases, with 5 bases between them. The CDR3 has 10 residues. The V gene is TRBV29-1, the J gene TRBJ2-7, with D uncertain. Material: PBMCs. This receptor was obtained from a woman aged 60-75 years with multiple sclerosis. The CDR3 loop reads CSVLDYEQYF. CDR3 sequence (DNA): TGCAGCGTTCTCGACTACGAGCAGTACTTC.